A single sample is the source of the 12 T cell receptor beta chains below, sequenced in a study of human T cells and chemical hapten exposure. TCRdb analysed the RACE reads with MiXCR anew, one entry per CDR3 protein. Of some 60,000 distinct CDR3 sequences listed, 9.5% to 15% are singletons. Noted time point: patch test 3, about 24 weeks after DPC sensitization. Described treatment: therapeutic diphenylcyclopropenone sensitization with weekly scalp DPC. The source material was whole blood, sampled in connection with sensitization to the hapten diphenylcyclopropenone (DPC). These receptors all come from a man aged 25-45 years with alopecia areata. Some clones in this sample may be carry-over from other donors' samples.

CDR3 in amino acids: CASSEGGVGEKLFF. The CDR3 region has the DNA TGTGCCAGCAGCGAAGGGGGAGTAGGCGAAAAACTGTTTTTT. The V call is TRBV9, the J call TRBJ1-4, with D possibly matching TRBD1 (6 bases). This CDR3 has 14 amino acids. Looked up from germline, CDR1 is SGDLS and CDR2 is YYNGEE. V was clipped by 3 bases and J by 8 bases, with 14 bases between them.

This clonotype came up many times. This chain uses TRBV19 with TRBJ1-6; TRBD1 matches 9 bases. The germline V gene has CDR1 LNHDA and CDR2 SQIVND (reference sequence). The CDR3 extends over 17 amino acids. With 7 bases clipped from V and 4 bases from J, the junction kept 11 bases outside the gene matches. The CDR3 nucleotides are TGTGCCAGTAATACTAGGACAGGGGCGCTATATAATTCACCCCTCCACTTT. It encodes CASNTRTGALYNSPLHF.

The chain joins TRBV28 to TRBJ2-6, with no clear D. V dropped 2 bases and J dropped 0 bases, with 5 bases sitting between them. Per the germline V gene, CDR1 is MDHEN and CDR2 is SYDVKM. The CDR3 runs to 15 residues. Here the CDR3 reads CASSLAFSGANVLTF. CDR3 DNA: TGTGCCAGCAGTTTAGCCTTCTCTGGGGCCAACGTCCTGACTTTC.

The CDR3 region has the DNA TGTGCCATCAGTGGGATCTGGGGGACAGGTGGAGAAGAGACCCAGTACTTC. Protein product: CAISGIWGTGGEETQYF. The V gene is TRBV10-3, the J gene TRBJ2-5, with 8 bases matching TRBD1. J gave up 3 bases and V 4 bases, and 13 bases lay outside the gene matches. Germline-derived CDR1 and CDR2 are ENHRY and SYGVKD. The CDR3 contains 17 residues.

This clonotype was seen ten or more times. The chain uses TRBV7-6 and TRBJ2-7; D uncertain. The length of the CDR3 is 11 residues. V was clipped by 2 bases and J by 5 bases, with 4 bases between them. Germline V gene sequence: CDR1 SGHVS, CDR2 FNYEAQ. The CDR3 region has the DNA TGTGCCAGCAGCTTATATCACGAGCAGTACTTC. It yields the protein CASSLYHEQYF.

This clonotype was counted only a few times. The rearrangement links TRBV9 to TRBJ1-6; D is undetermined. This CDR3 comprises 14 residues. Germline-derived CDR1 and CDR2 are SGDLS and YYNGEE. The germline V and J ends were trimmed by 0 bases and 6 bases, with 7 bases remaining between them. CDR3 bases: TGTGCCAGCAGCGTAGCGGGCCTTAATTCACCCCTCCACTTT. Encoded protein: CASSVAGLNSPLHF.

The sample holds many counts of this clonotype. The chain joins TRBV9 to TRBJ1-6; D call uncertain. The germline V gene has CDR1 SGDLS and CDR2 YYNGEE. The V and J ends lost 0 bases and 0 bases respectively, with 10 bases between them. The CDR3 has 17 residues. CDR3 DNA sequence: TGTGCCAGCAGCGTAGAGGCGGAAAGCTCCTATAATTCACCCCTCCACTTT. Amino acids: CASSVEAESSYNSPLHF.

The chain links TRBV5-6 to TRBJ2-5, with 12 nucleotides matching TRBD2. The CDR3 runs 18 residues. Germline V lookup: CDR1 SGHDT, CDR2 YYEEEE. The ends lost 1 base at V and 4 bases at J; junction bases unmatched: 11. DNA for the CDR3: TGTGCCAGCAGCTTGCGCACTAGCGGGGGGTATCCCACAGAGACCCAGTACTTC. Its translation: CASSLRTSGGYPTETQYF.

This clonotype was recorded many times. The rearrangement joins TRBV27 to TRBJ1-5; the D is unclear. CDR1 is MNHEY, CDR2 SMNVEV, per germline (reference sequence). Trimming pared 2 bases from V and 8 bases from J, leaving 10 bases between. This CDR3 comprises 13 residues. The CDR3 nucleotides are TGTGCCAGCAGTTTACGGTCTCGGGAGCCCCAGCATTTT. Translating it yields CASSLRSREPQHF.

This clonotype was seen at least ten times. J is TRBJ2-7 and V is TRBV7-9; D not resolved. V dropped 2 bases and J dropped 2 bases, with 10 bases sitting between them. Germline CDR1 SEHNR, CDR2 FQNEAQ (reference sequence). This CDR3 has 14 amino acids. The CDR3 region has the DNA TGTGCCAGCAGCTTAACATCTGAGCCCTACGAGCAGTACTTC. Translation gives CASSLTSEPYEQYF.

V is TRBV9 and J is TRBJ2-3, with 10 bases lining up with TRBD2. Germline CDR1 SGDLS, CDR2 YYNGEE. V lost 3 bases to trimming and J lost 2 bases; unmatched junction nucleotides: 21. The CDR3 covers 21 residues. For the CDR3, the DNA is TGTGCCAGCAGCGCCACCCCCCGGGGGGAGTTAGCGGGGGGCCTCACAGATACGCAGTATTTT. As protein: CASSATPRGELAGGLTDTQYF. Using reference TRBV9 and TRBJ2-3 for the parts outside the CDR3, the full variable domain is DSGVTQTPKHLITATGQRVTLRCSPRSGDLSVYWYQQSLDQGLQFLIQYYNGEERAKGNILERFSAQQFPDLHSELNLSSLELGDSALYFCASSATPRGELAGGLTDTQYFGPGTRLTVL.

This clonotype was observed at least ten times. The V gene is TRBV3-1, the J gene TRBJ1-1; no reliable D call. Per the germline V gene, CDR1 is LGHDT and CDR2 is YNNKEL (reference sequence). The CDR3 is made up of 14 amino acids. V was shortened by 1 base and J by 2 bases, with 8 bases between the two germline ends. CDR3 coding DNA: TGTGCCAGCAGCCAAGTTCGGGGAAACACTGAAGCTTTCTTT. Its protein product is CASSQVRGNTEAFF.